This T cell receptor (beta chain) was captured by sequencing in a study of cytomegalovirus exposure and HLA in healthy donors. The PCR had 60 Vbeta and 13 Jbeta primers. Assay used: immunoSEQ multiplex PCR; TCRdb lists only in-frame clones, some missing. The sample has over 90,000 clones; 65% to 85% are singletons. The source material was PBMCs. The source is a female donor in good health and CMV-seropositive.

The CDR3 spells CASSPRLALTDTQYF. DNA for the CDR3: TGTGCCAGCAGCCCGAGACTAGCCCTCACAGATACGCAGTATTTT. The genes are TRBV7-2 and TRBJ2-3; 7 bases are shared with TRBD2. The germline V gene has CDR1 SGHTA and CDR2 FQGNSA. The V and J ends lost 5 bases and 2 bases, in that order; junction bases with no gene match: 7. The CDR3 runs to 15 residues.